The 24 T cell receptor beta chains below come from one sample, sequenced in a study of T cell clonotyping in hematopoietic cell transplantation. TCRdb's copy holds only in-frame clones and misses some; the assay was immunoSEQ multiplex PCR. The sample records around 16,000 clones, approximately 60% being singletons. The specimen comprised PBMCs, sampled 30 days after allogeneic stem cell transplant. These receptors were taken from a male patient in his forties or fifties who had an allogeneic stem cell transplant from an unrelated donor, so T cells may come from the graft donor. Some clones in this sample may be carry-over from other donors' samples.

This clone was seen just once. The J gene is TRBJ2-5, the V gene TRBV30, with 9 bases aligning to TRBD2. V was clipped by 0 bases and J by 3 bases; unmatched bases: 5. The CDR3 runs to 15 residues. Germline loops: CDR1 GTSNPN, CDR2 SVGIG (reference sequence). This chain's CDR3 is CAWSVGASGKETQYF. As DNA, the CDR3 is TGTGCCTGGAGTGTTGGGGCTAGCGGGAAAGAGACCCAGTACTTC.

This clone turned up a few times. The V and J genes are TRBV7-9 and TRBJ2-7; tentative D call: TRBD1 (5 bases). Trimming removed 5 bases from V and 9 bases from J, with 14 bases in between. CDR1 and CDR2 (germline): SEHNR, FQNEAQ (reference sequence). This CDR3 has 12 residues. The CDR3 region is CASSPPEGAQYF. The DNA of the CDR3 is TGTGCCAGCAGCCCACCAGAAGGGGCGCAGTACTTC.

The J gene is TRBJ1-1, the V gene TRBV14; D is undetermined. Trimming pared 1 base from V and 4 bases from J, leaving 7 bases between. The CDR3 is 13 amino acids. From germline, CDR1 is SGHDN and CDR2 FVKESK. The CDR3 reads CASSQGLGTEAFF. The CDR3, as DNA: TGTGCCAGCAGCCAAGGGTTAGGCACTGAAGCTTTCTTT. The entire variable domain, with the rest obtained from reference TRBV14 and TRBJ1-1, is as follows: EAGVTQFPSHSVIEKGQTVTLRCDPISGHDNLYWYRRVMGKEIKFLLHFVKESKQDESGMPNNRFLAERTGGTYSTLKVQPAELEDSGVYFCASSQGLGTEAFFGQGTRLTVV.

The chain combines TRBV9 with TRBJ1-2, with D possibly TRBD1 on 5 matching bases. The CDR3 runs 14 residues. Per the germline V gene, CDR1 is SGDLS and CDR2 is YYNGEE. Trimming took 3 bases from V and 4 from J, leaving 13 bases between them. CDR3 in amino acids: CASSDPGRFYGYTF. In DNA, the CDR3 is TGTGCCAGCAGCGACCCGGGACGGTTCTATGGCTACACCTTC.

This clone was seen only a few times. The V call is TRBV29-1, the J call TRBJ1-1; 8 nucleotides line up with TRBD1. CDR1 is SQVTM, CDR2 ANQGSEA, per germline. The CDR3 has 13 residues. Germline trimming cut 7 bases from V and 2 bases from J; bases unmatched to any gene: 6. In DNA, the CDR3 is TGCAGCGCCGCCTCAGGGGGCAACACTGAAGCTTTCTTT. It encodes CSAASGGNTEAFF.

Comment on this clone: This CDR3 is missing its conserved last phenylalanine or tryptophan, likely due to a read error. The chain is built from TRBV27 and TRBJ2-3; D not certain. Germline V gene sequence: CDR1 MNHEY, CDR2 SMNVEV (reference sequence). V lost 3 bases to trimming and J lost 8 bases, with 6 bases between them. The CDR3 has 11 amino acids. CDR3 amino acids: CASSFAGTQYL. CDR3 coding DNA: TGTGCCAGCAGTTTTGCCGGTACGCAGTATCTT.

The genes are TRBV5-1 and TRBJ1-2; 7 nucleotides align to TRBD1. Germline lookup yields CDR1 SGHRS and CDR2 YFSETQ. J lost 8 bases, V lost 4 bases, and 11 bases had no gene match. The length of the CDR3 is 14 residues. The CDR3 here is CASSLGGDSRGYTF. CDR3 sequence (DNA): TGCGCCAGCAGCCTGGGAGGGGACAGCCGCGGCTACACCTTC.

This chain connects TRBV10-3 to TRBJ2-7, with a possible D match to TRBD1 (8 bases). V gave up 10 bases and J gave up 4 bases, with 23 bases separating them. Looked up from germline, CDR1 is ENHRY and CDR2 is SYGVKD. The CDR3 consists of 15 residues. The CDR3, as DNA: TGTGCCACCTATACGACAGGGGAGGGATCTTACGAGCAGTACTTC. Its translation is CATYTTGEGSYEQYF.

The chain couples TRBV10-3 to TRBJ2-7, with 10 bases fitting TRBD1. Germline assignment: CDR1 ENHRY and CDR2 SYGVKD. The J segment lost 3 bases and the V segment lost 4 bases, leaving 9 bases of the junction unmatched. The CDR3 sequence is 16 residues long. CDR3 nucleotide sequence: TGTGCCATCAGTGTTGGGACAGGGGAATCCGTCTACGAGCAGTACTTC. This encodes CAISVGTGESVYEQYF.

The chain is built from TRBV4-1 and TRBJ1-1, with 7 nucleotides matching TRBD1. This CDR3 contains 14 residues. Unmatched junction bases numbered 7, after V lost 3 bases and J lost 6 bases. Germline V gene lookup returns CDR1 MGHRA and CDR2 YSYEKL. As DNA, the CDR3 is TGCGCCAGCAGCCAGGCGAACAGGGGTTCTGAAGCTTTCTTT. Translation: CASSQANRGSEAFF.

The rearrangement uses TRBV5-6 and TRBJ2-7; D perhaps matches TRBD1 (5 bases). From germline, CDR1 is SGHDT and CDR2 YYEEEE. The CDR3 is made up of 14 amino acids. V was trimmed by 0 bases and J by 0 bases, leaving 7 bases between them. The chain's CDR3 is CASSLGQSSYEQYF. The CDR3 DNA reads as TGTGCCAGCAGCTTGGGACAGAGCTCCTACGAGCAGTACTTC.

The chain employs TRBV9 and TRBJ1-5; D gene unclear. Looked up from germline, CDR1 is SGDLS and CDR2 is YYNGEE. V lost 6 bases and J 5 bases, leaving 6 bases between the germline ends. This CDR3 has 11 residues. Here the CDR3 reads CASTSDQPQHF. CDR3 nucleotides: TGTGCCAGCACCTCTGATCAGCCCCAGCATTTT.

V gene TRBV28 combines with J gene TRBJ2-7; no definite D call. Per germline, CDR1 MDHEN and CDR2 SYDVKM. V was cut by 3 bases and J by 1 base, with 4 bases left in between. The CDR3 extends over 12 amino acids. In DNA, the CDR3 is TGTGCCAGCAGTTTTTCTTCCTACGAGCAGTACTTC. Amino acid sequence: CASSFSSYEQYF.

This clone has more than one count but fewer than ten. The chain is built from TRBV25-1 and TRBJ2-2; TRBD1 might be the D (6 bases). Germline V gene lookup returns CDR1 MGHDK and CDR2 SYGVNS. The CDR3 contains 18 residues. Deletions cut 6 bases from V and 8 bases from J, with 28 bases between. CDR3 region: CASSPRIGTFVNSGELFF. The DNA for the CDR3 is TGTGCCAGCAGCCCCCGAATCGGGACATTCGTTAATAGTGGGGAGCTGTTTTTT.

This chain connects TRBV30 to TRBJ2-7, with 7 bases aligning to TRBD1. Germline trimming cut 3 bases from V and 3 bases from J; bases unmatched to any gene: 11. Germline CDR1 and CDR2: GTSNPN and SVGIG (reference sequence). The CDR3 is 15 amino acids. The CDR3 protein is CAWRKRGQKGYEQYF. The CDR3 DNA reads TGTGCCTGGAGAAAAAGGGGACAGAAAGGCTACGAGCAGTACTTC.

This CDR3 is CASSHHSGQGRTDTQYF. For the CDR3, the DNA is TGCGCCAGCAGCCACCATTCGGGACAGGGGAGGACAGATACGCAGTATTTT. The rearrangement links TRBV4-3 to TRBJ2-3; 10 bases match TRBD1. Germline CDR1 is LGHNA and CDR2 is YSLEER. V shed 3 bases and J 3 bases; nucleotides not matched to a gene: 9. The CDR3 has 17 amino acids.

Details on this clone: At one boundary the junction diverges from the germline segment, which might be a read error. The V call is TRBV28, the J call TRBJ2-7; the D gene could be TRBD1 or TRBD2 (7 bases each). From germline, CDR1 is MDHEN and CDR2 SYDVKM. This CDR3 contains 13 residues. The DNA for the CDR3 is TGTGCCAGTAGTTTACAGGGGAGGGGGGAGCAGTACTTC. It specifies CASSLQGRGEQYF. Full variable domain (missing parts from reference TRBV28 and TRBJ2-7): DVKVTQSSRYLVKRTGEKVFLECVQDMDHENMFWYRQDPGLGLRLIYFSYDVKMKEKGDIPEGYSVSREKKERFSLILESASTNQTSMYLCASSLQGRGEQYFGPGTRLTVT.

This clone came up once. The gene calls are TRBV4-2 and TRBJ1-1; D perhaps matches TRBD1 (6 bases). The germline V gene encodes CDR1 LGHNA and CDR2 YNFKEQ. The CDR3 sequence is 15 residues long. V dropped 1 base and J dropped 4 bases, with 13 bases sitting between them. The DNA of the CDR3 is TGTGCCAGCAGCCAAGTGGGTGAGGGGGGCACTGAAGCTTTCTTT. Amino acid sequence: CASSQVGEGGTEAFF.

V usage is TRBV29-1 and J usage is TRBJ1-2, with a tentative D call TRBD1 (6 bases). Germline CDR1 SQVTM, CDR2 ANQGSEA. This CDR3 is built from 12 residues. Trimming left V 5 bases short and J 8 bases short, with 15 bases between. The CDR3 here is CSVQQGVEGYTF. For the CDR3, the DNA is TGCAGCGTTCAACAGGGAGTGGAGGGCTACACCTTC.

V and J are TRBV30 and TRBJ2-7, with a possible D match to TRBD2 (6 bases). Trimming took off 1 base at V and 6 bases at J, with 7 bases between the two ends. The CDR3 runs 11 residues. Looked up from germline, CDR1 is GTSNPN and CDR2 is SVGIG (reference sequence). CDR3 DNA sequence: TGTGCCTGGAGTGGGGGAGGCGAGCAGTACTTC. Translating it yields CAWSGGGEQYF. The full variable domain, with the rest looked up from reference TRBV30 and TRBJ2-7, is SQTIHQWPATLVQPVGSPLSLECTVEGTSNPNLYWYRQAAGRGLQLLFYSVGIGQISSEVPQNLSASRPQDRQFILSSKKLLLSDSGFYLCAWSGGGEQYFGPGTRLTVT.

This clone was observed a handful of times. This chain joins TRBV5-1 and TRBJ1-1; possible D gene TRBD1, 5 bases. V was trimmed by 0 bases and J by 0 bases, leaving 12 bases between them. The CDR3 is 16 amino acids. Germline CDR1 is SGHRS and CDR2 is YFSETQ. The CDR3 reads CASSLEVDSMNTEAFF. DNA for the CDR3: TGCGCCAGCAGCTTGGAGGTTGACAGTATGAACACTGAAGCTTTCTTT.

The chain is built from TRBV5-1 and TRBJ2-5; 8 nucleotides match TRBD1. The CDR3 length is 15 residues. Looked up from germline, CDR1 is SGHRS and CDR2 is YFSETQ. Losses at the gene ends were 4 bases for V and 5 bases for J; bases not matched to a gene: 10. The CDR3: CASSSRTGMIETQYF. The DNA of the CDR3 is TGCGCCAGCAGCAGCCGGACAGGGATGATCGAGACCCAGTACTTC. Full variable domain (rest looked up from reference TRBV5-1 and TRBJ2-5): KAGVTQTPRYLIKTRGQQVTLSCSPISGHRSVSWYQQTPGQGLQFLFEYFSETQRNKGNFPGRFSGRQFSNSRSEMNVSTLELGDSALYLCASSSRTGMIETQYFGPGTRLLVL.

This chain uses TRBV30 with TRBJ1-2, with D perhaps TRBD1 (5 bases). V was pared by 1 base and J by 4 bases, with 7 bases between. Germline V gives CDR1 GTSNPN, CDR2 SVGIG (reference sequence). The CDR3 covers 12 residues. The DNA of the CDR3 is TGTGCCTGGAGTGGAGGGGTCTATGGCTACACCTTC. It translates to CAWSGGVYGYTF.

The rearrangement joins TRBV4-3 to TRBJ2-4; TRBD1 aligns across 8 bases. The J segment lost 7 bases and the V segment lost 0 bases, leaving 5 bases of the junction unmatched. CDR3 length: 15 residues. Germline CDR1 reads LGHNA; CDR2 reads YSLEER. This CDR3 is CASSQDPGQVNIQYF. CDR3 sequence (DNA): TGCGCCAGCAGCCAAGACCCGGGACAGGTTAACATTCAGTACTTC.